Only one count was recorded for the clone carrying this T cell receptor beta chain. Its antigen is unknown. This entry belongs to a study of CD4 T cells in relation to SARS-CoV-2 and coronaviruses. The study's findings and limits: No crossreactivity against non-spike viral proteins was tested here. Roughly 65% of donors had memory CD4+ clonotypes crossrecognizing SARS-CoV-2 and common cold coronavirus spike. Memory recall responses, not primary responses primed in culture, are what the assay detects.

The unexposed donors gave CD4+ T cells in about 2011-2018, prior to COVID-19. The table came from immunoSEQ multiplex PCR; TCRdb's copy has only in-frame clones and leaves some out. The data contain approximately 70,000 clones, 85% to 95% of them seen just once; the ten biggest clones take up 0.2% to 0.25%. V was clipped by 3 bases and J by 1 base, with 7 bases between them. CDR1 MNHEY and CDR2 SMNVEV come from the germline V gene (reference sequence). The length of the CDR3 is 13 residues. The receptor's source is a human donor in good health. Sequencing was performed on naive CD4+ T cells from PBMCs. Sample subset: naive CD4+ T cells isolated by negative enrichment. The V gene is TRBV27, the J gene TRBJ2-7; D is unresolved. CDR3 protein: CASSFAESYEQYF. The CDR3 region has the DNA TGTGCCAGCAGTTTCGCAGAGTCCTACGAGCAGTACTTC.